This entry lists 10 T cell receptor beta chains sequenced from one sample in a study of T cell responses to AZD1222 COVID-19 vaccine. Clones were sequenced by immunoSEQ multiplex PCR, and TCRdb holds only the in-frame ones, with some missing. The data show fewer than 120,000 clones, over 85% seen once. Sequencing used peripheral blood, obtained 28 days after the second AZD1222 dose. The receptor set was obtained from an adult who received the AZD1222 COVID-19 vaccine.

The CDR3: CASSPGTGLMNTEAFF. The CDR3 DNA reads TGTGCCAGCTCACCAGGGACAGGGCTCATGAACACTGAAGCTTTCTTT. The gene calls are TRBV18 and TRBJ1-1, with TRBD1 matching 9 bases. With V trimmed by 2 bases and J by 0 bases, 4 bases remained unmatched. CDR1 and CDR2 (germline): KGHSH, LQKENI. The CDR3 length is 16 residues.

The table lists this clone with a count of one. The chain couples TRBV19 to TRBJ1-1; TRBD1 matches 9 bases. This CDR3 spans 13 amino acids. The trim removed 9 bases at V and 3 bases at J, leaving 5 bases unmatched. Germline values: CDR1 LNHDA, CDR2 SQIVND (reference sequence). CDR3 sequence reads: CASRDRGDTEAFF. The CDR3 bases are TGTGCCAGCAGAGACAGGGGGGACACTGAAGCTTTCTTT.

This clone is a singleton in its sample. This rearrangement joins TRBV7-2 to TRBJ1-5; D possibly corresponds to TRBD1 (6 bases). Germline V gene data show CDR1 as SGHTA and CDR2 as FQGNSA. Trimming stripped 1 base from V and 3 bases from J, with 13 bases between. CDR3 length equals 16 residues. The CDR3 nucleotides are TGTGCCAGCAGCTTAGTGGCAGGGGCGGCCAATCAGCCCCAGCATTTT. As protein: CASSLVAGAANQPQHF.

This chain joins TRBV11-3 and TRBJ2-2; no firm D call. The CDR3 totals 13 residues. Germline loops: CDR1 SGHNT, CDR2 YENEEA. Trimming took off 1 base at V and 4 bases at J, with 4 bases between the two ends. The CDR3 spells CASSLAATGELFF. In nucleotides, the CDR3 is TGTGCCAGCAGCTTAGCGGCCACCGGGGAGCTGTTTTTT. Full variable domain (missing parts from reference TRBV11-3 and TRBJ2-2): EAGVVQSPRYKIIEKKQPVAFWCNPISGHNTLYWYLQNLGQGPELLIRYENEEAVDDSQLPKDRFSAERLKGVDSTLKIQPAELGDSAVYLCASSLAATGELFFGEGSRLTVL.

The chain is built from TRBV5-5 and TRBJ2-2, with D possibly TRBD1 on 5 matching bases. The CDR3 has 17 residues. Germline loops: CDR1 SGHKS, CDR2 YYEKEE (reference sequence). V was clipped by 0 bases and J by 5 bases, with 17 bases between them. The DNA of the CDR3 is TGTGCCAGCAGCTTGGTCTATAGCAGGGCAAAAACCGGGGAGCTGTTTTTT. It codes for CASSLVYSRAKTGELFF.

The J gene is TRBJ1-3, the V gene TRBV4-1; D not certain. This CDR3 contains 15 residues. Germline-derived CDR1 and CDR2 are MGHRA and YSYEKL. V was shortened by 0 bases and J by 0 bases, with 6 bases between the two germline ends. In DNA, the CDR3 is TGCGCCAGCAGCCAAGACAGGAGCTCTGGAAACACCATATATTTT. It is translated as CASSQDRSSGNTIYF.

The chain recombines TRBV14 with TRBJ1-1; D not resolved. This CDR3 region has 13 residues. V was trimmed by 4 bases and J by 0 bases, leaving 6 bases between them. Germline lookup yields CDR1 SGHDN and CDR2 FVKESK. The CDR3: CASSRNMNTEAFF. As DNA, the CDR3 is TGTGCCAGCAGCCGAAACATGAACACTGAAGCTTTCTTT.

The chain joins TRBV18 to TRBJ1-4; no reliable D call. This CDR3 has 14 residues. The V gene's germline CDR1 is KGHSH and CDR2 LQKENI. Trimming took off 8 bases at V and 4 bases at J, with 14 bases between the two ends. The CDR3: CASHRRDINEKLFF. As DNA, the CDR3 is TGTGCCAGCCACAGAAGAGACATTAATGAAAAACTGTTTTTT.

V gene TRBV11-2 combines with J gene TRBJ1-6, with D maybe TRBD1 (6 bases). V lost 4 bases, J lost 8 bases, and 12 bases lay in between. This CDR3 comprises 14 residues. The V gene's germline CDR1 is SGHAT and CDR2 FQNNGV. CDR3 in DNA: TGTGCCAGCAGCTGGACAGCTACTGATTCACCCCTCCACTTT. It encodes CASSWTATDSPLHF. Together with reference TRBV11-2 and TRBJ1-6, the CDR3 gives the full variable domain: EAGVAQSPRYKIIEKRQSVAFWCNPISGHATLYWYQQILGQGPKLLIQFQNNGVVDDSQLPKDRFSAERLKGVDSTLKIQPAKLEDSAVYLCASSWTATDSPLHFGNGTRLTVT.

J is TRBJ2-7 and V is TRBV3-1 (or the pseudogene TRBV3-2); maybe TRBD1 (5 bases). The CDR3 has 13 residues. Germline CDR1 reads LGHDT; CDR2 reads YNNKEL (reference sequence). V was clipped by 1 base and J by 7 bases, with 11 bases between them. The CDR3: CASSQGGLGEQYF. The CDR3 DNA is TGTGCCAGCAGCCAAGGGGGCTTAGGGGAGCAGTACTTC.